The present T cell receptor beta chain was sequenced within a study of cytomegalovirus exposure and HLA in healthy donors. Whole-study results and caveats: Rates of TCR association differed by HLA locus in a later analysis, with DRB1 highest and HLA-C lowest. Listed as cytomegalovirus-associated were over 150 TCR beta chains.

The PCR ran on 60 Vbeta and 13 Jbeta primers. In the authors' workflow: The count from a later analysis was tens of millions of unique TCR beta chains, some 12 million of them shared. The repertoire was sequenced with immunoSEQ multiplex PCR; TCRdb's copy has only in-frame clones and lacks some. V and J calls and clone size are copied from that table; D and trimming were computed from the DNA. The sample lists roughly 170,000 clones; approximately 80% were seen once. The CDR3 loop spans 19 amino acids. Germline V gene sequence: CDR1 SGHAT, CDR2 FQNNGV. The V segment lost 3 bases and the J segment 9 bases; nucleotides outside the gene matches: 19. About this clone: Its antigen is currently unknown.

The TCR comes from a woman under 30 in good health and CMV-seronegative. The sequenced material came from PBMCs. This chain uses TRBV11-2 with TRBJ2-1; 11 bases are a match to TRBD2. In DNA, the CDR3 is TGTGCCAGCAGCTTCCGCTTGGGACTAGCGGATCCGTGGGGAAGTGAGCAGTTCTTC. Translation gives CASSFRLGLADPWGSEQFF.